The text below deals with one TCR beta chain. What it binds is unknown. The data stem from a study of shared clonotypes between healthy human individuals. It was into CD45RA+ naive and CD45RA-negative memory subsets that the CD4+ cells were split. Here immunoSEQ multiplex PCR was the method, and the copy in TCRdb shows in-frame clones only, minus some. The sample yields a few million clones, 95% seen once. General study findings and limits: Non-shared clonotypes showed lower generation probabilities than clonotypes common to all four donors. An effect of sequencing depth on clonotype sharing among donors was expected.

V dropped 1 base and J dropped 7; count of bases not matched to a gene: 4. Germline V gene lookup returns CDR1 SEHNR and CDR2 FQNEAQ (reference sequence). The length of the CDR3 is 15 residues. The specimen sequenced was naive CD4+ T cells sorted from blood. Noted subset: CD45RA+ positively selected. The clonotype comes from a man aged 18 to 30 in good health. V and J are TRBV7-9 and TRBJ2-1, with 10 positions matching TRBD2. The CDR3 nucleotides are TGTGCCAGCAGCTTAGTCACTAGCGGGAAGAATGAGCAGTTCTTC. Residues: CASSLVTSGKNEQFF.